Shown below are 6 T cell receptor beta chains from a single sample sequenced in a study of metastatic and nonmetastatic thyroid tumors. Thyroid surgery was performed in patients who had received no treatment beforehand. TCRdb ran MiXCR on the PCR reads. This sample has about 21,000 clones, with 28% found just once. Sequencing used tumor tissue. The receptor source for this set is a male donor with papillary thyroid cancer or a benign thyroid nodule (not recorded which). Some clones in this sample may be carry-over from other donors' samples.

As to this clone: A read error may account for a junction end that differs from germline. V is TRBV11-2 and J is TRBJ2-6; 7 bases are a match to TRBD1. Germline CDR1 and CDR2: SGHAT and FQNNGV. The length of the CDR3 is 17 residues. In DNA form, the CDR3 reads TGTGCCAGCAGCGTAGACAGGGTGGAGGCTGGGGCCAACGTCCTGACTTTC. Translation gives CASSVDRVEAGANVLTF. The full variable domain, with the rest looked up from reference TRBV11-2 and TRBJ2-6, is EAGVAQSPRYKIIEKRQSVAFWCNPISGHATLYWYQQILGQGPKLLIQFQNNGVVDDSQLPKDRFSAERLKGVDSTLKIQPAKLEDSAVYLCASSVDRVEAGANVLTFGAGSRLTVL.

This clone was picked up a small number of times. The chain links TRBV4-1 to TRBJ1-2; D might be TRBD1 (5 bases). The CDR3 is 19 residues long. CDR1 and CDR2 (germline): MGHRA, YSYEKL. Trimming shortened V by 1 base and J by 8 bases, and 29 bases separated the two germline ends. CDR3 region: CASSQGVAGRPKGKIGYTF. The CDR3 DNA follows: TGCGCCAGCAGCCAAGGGGTCGCAGGGAGGCCTAAGGGCAAAATAGGCTACACCTTC.

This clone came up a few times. This CDR3 is CSAMSGGPGSSEQFF. DNA for the CDR3: TGCAGTGCTATGTCGGGAGGGCCAGGGAGTAGTGAGCAGTTCTTC. V and J are TRBV20-1 and TRBJ2-1; TRBD2 matches 8 bases. V trimming: 4 bases; J trimming: 9 bases; junction bases outside the gene matches: 14. Per the germline V gene, CDR1 is DFQATT and CDR2 is SNEGSKA (reference sequence). The CDR3 has 15 amino acids.

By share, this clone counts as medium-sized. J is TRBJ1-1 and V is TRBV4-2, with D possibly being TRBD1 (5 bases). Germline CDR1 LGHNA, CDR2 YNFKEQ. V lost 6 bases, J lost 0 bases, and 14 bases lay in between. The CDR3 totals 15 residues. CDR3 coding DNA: TGTGCCAGCAGACGCGCCAGGGAGATGAACACTGAAGCTTTCTTT. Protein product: CASRRAREMNTEAFF.

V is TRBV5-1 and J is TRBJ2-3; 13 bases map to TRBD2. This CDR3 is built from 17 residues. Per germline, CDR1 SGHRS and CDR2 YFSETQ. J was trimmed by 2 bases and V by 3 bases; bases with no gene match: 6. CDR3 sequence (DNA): TGCGCCAGCAGCTACTCCGGGACTAGCGGGAACACAGATACGCAGTATTTT. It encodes CASSYSGTSGNTDTQYF.

DNA of the CDR3: TGTGCCAGCACGACGCCTGGCAGGTCACAAGAGACCCAGTACTTC. Translating gives CASTTPGRSQETQYF. The chain combines TRBV2 with TRBJ2-5; D not certain. The V and J ends lost 7 bases and 2 bases respectively, with 17 bases between them. The V gene's germline CDR1 is SNHLY and CDR2 FYNNEI. This CDR3 is built from 15 residues.